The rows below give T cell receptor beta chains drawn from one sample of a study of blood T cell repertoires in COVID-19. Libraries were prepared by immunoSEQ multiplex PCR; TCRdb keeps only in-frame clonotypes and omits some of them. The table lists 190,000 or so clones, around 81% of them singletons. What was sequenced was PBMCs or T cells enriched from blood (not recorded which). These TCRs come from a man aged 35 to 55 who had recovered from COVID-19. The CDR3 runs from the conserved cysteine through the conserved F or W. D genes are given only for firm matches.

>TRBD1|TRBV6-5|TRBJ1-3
CASRGQLSGNTIYF
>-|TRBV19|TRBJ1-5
CASSINGADRHQPQHF
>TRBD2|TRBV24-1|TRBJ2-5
CATSDLGGGLETQYF
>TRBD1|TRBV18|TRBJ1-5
CASSPGTGRVSQPQHF
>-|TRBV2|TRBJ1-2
CASSDRLDSLYGYTF
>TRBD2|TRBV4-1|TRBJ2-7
CASSQGLAETYEQYF
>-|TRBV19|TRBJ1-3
CASSTQGSGNTIYF
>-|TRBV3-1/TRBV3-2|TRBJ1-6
CASSQDTGDLHF
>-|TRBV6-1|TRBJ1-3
CASSELGPGNTIYF
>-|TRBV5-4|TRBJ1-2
CASRPVQNYGYTF
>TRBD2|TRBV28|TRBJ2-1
CASSLSGSGGRVEQFF
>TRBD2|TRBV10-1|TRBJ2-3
CASSDRLAGGPSDTQYF
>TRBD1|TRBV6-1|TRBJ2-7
CASSENIRGRGYEQYF